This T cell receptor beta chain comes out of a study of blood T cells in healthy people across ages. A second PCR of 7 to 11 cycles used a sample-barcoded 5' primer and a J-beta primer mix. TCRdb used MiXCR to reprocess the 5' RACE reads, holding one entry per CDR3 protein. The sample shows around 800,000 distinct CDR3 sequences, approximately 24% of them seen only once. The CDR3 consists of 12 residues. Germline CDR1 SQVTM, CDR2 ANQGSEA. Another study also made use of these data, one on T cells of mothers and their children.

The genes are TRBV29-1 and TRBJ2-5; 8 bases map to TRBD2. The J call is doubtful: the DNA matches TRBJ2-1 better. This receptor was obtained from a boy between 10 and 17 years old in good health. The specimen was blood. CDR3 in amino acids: CSVGTSGNEQFF. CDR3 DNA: TGCAGCGTTGGAACTAGCGGCAATGAGCAGTTCTTC.